This T cell receptor beta chain was identified during a study of T cells in Graves' hyperthyroidism and ophthalmopathy. The overall study: Initial diagnosis, before any treatment, was when peripheral blood was collected.

This clonotype has only a few counts. RNA transcripts were the template for amplifying TCR beta CDR3 regions. First-round RT-PCR targeting the TCR CDR3 was performed with the HTBI primer set. TCRdb itself ran the multiplex PCR reads through MiXCR, one entry per CDR3 protein. The data contain approximately 330,000 distinct CDR3 sequences, approximately 18% of them singletons. Patients aged 18 to 65 had newly diagnosed hyperthyroidism of under 2 months' duration. This CDR3 comprises 12 residues. In germline, CDR1 is SGDLS, CDR2 YYNGEE. V lost 6 bases to trimming and J lost 7 bases, with 13 bases between them.

Sequenced: blood. The chain combines TRBV9 with TRBJ2-5; no clear D. The clonotype was recovered from a woman aged 45-59 years with Graves' hyperthyroidism. CDR3 in amino acids: CASKSGMGTQYF. In nucleotides, the CDR3 is TGTGCCAGCAAAAGTGGGATGGGGACCCAGTACTTC. The full variable domain, completed using reference TRBV9 and TRBJ2-5, is DSGVTQTPKHLITATGQRVTLRCSPRSGDLSVYWYQQSLDQGLQFLIQYYNGEERAKGNILERFSAQQFPDLHSELNLSSLELGDSALYFCASKSGMGTQYFGPGTRLLVL.